These 20 T cell receptor beta chains were all obtained from the same sample, sequenced in a study of response to subunit inactivated influenza vaccine. TCRdb reprocessed the RT-PCR reads with MiXCR, giving one entry per CDR3 protein. The table lists 600,000 to 850,000 distinct CDR3 sequences, around 15% of them singletons. Sequenced here: PBMCs from blood, sampled 14 days before vaccination. These receptors all stem from a man aged 50-60 years who received an inactivated influenza vaccine.

CDR3 nucleotides: TGTGCCAGCAGTTTAGCCTCGGACGGTTCACAAACCTTC. Translated: CASSLASDGSQTF. The chain uses TRBV12-3 or TRBV12-4 and TRBJ1-2; D gene uncertain. V was pared by 0 bases and J by 14 bases, with 16 bases between. The CDR3 loop spans 13 amino acids.

There are many counts of this clonotype. The V and J genes are TRBV3-1 and TRBJ2-1, with 12 bases aligning to TRBD2. V trimming: 0 bases; J trimming: 0 bases; junction bases outside the gene matches: 12. Per the germline V gene, CDR1 is LGHDT and CDR2 is YNNKEL (reference sequence). This CDR3 comprises 21 residues. CDR3 in amino acids: CASSQEPGLAGFQSSYNEQFF. DNA for the CDR3: TGTGCCAGCAGCCAAGAGCCCGGACTAGCGGGATTCCAAAGCTCCTACAATGAGCAGTTCTTC.

J is TRBJ2-5 and V is TRBV6-2 or TRBV6-3; weak D call: TRBD2 (5 bases). Trimming shortened V by 2 bases and J by 5 bases, and 9 bases separated the two germline ends. In germline, CDR1 is MNHEY, CDR2 SVGEGT. The CDR3 spans 13 residues. The CDR3 sequence is CASSYPSIETQYF. Written as DNA, the CDR3 is TGTGCCAGCAGTTACCCTAGCATCGAGACCCAGTACTTC.

This clonotype was seen ten or more times. V gene TRBV12-3 or TRBV12-4 combines with J gene TRBJ1-1, with a tentative D call TRBD1 (6 bases). Trimming cost V 4 bases and J 1 base, with 13 bases left between them. The length of the CDR3 is 15 residues. This CDR3 is CASSSFGGPNTEAFF. The CDR3 coding sequence is TGTGCCAGCAGTTCCTTCGGGGGCCCGAACACTGAAGCTTTCTTT.

For the CDR3, the DNA is TGCGCCAGCAGCGGTGCCGGGACTCGCCAAGAGACCCAGTACTTC. Translation: CASSGAGTRQETQYF. This chain joins TRBV5-1 and TRBJ2-5, with D possibly being TRBD2 (6 bases). V lost 4 bases, J lost 1 base, and 14 bases lay in between. CDR1 is SGHRS, CDR2 YFSETQ, per germline. This CDR3 spans 15 amino acids.

The gene calls are TRBV2 and TRBJ2-7, with 9 bases matching TRBD1. Trimming took 2 bases from V and 3 from J; bases not matched to a gene: 8. The CDR3 covers 16 residues. Per germline, CDR1 SNHLY and CDR2 FYNNEI. This chain's CDR3 is CASSEWFGTGFYEQYF. The CDR3 bases are TGTGCCAGCAGTGAATGGTTCGGGACAGGGTTCTACGAGCAGTACTTC.

There are a few counts of this clonotype. J is TRBJ2-5 and V is TRBV29-1, with unresolved D. The ends were cut back, 6 bases at V and 4 bases at J, with 15 bases in the middle. Germline CDR1 and CDR2: SQVTM and ANQGSEA. There are 13 residues in the CDR3. Here the CDR3 reads CSVEDGSSETQYF. The CDR3 DNA reads TGCAGCGTCGAGGACGGGTCCTCAGAGACCCAGTACTTC.

This clonotype was observed at least ten times. One end of the junction fails to match germline, which may point to a read error. This rearrangement joins TRBV7-3 to TRBJ2-3; D possibly uses TRBD1 or TRBD2 (5 bases each). CDR3 length equals 14 residues. The germline V gene has CDR1 SGHTA and CDR2 FQGTGA. The CDR3, as DNA: TGTGCCAGCAGCCCTGGGACCAGCACAAATACGCAGTATTTT. This codes for CASSPGTSTNTQYF.

The rearrangement uses TRBV28 and TRBJ2-3; D is ambiguous. From germline, CDR1 is MDHEN and CDR2 SYDVKM. V lost 2 bases to trimming and J lost 7 bases, with 7 bases between them. The CDR3 runs 12 residues. For the CDR3, the DNA is TGTGCCAGCAGTTTACCGATTCATACGCAGTATTTT. It is translated as CASSLPIHTQYF.

The table lists this clonotype with a few counts. The V call is TRBV6-2 or TRBV6-3, the J call TRBJ2-7; perhaps D is TRBD1 or TRBD2 (5 bases each). Germline CDR1 MNHEY, CDR2 SVGEGT. V was trimmed by 6 bases and J by 4 bases, leaving 19 bases between them. This CDR3 is 15 amino acids long. The CDR3 nucleotides read TGTGCCAGCAGACTAACCGGGACCCCGAGGTACGAGCAGTACTTC. It specifies CASRLTGTPRYEQYF.

The table lists this clonotype with a few counts. This rearrangement joins TRBV20-1 to TRBJ1-5, with TRBD1 identical over 7 bases. The junction had 10 bases not matched to a gene; V was cut back by 2 bases and J by 0 bases. There are 17 residues in the CDR3. CDR1 and CDR2 from the germline V gene are DFQATT and SNEGSKA (reference sequence). Here the CDR3 reads CSARSRTGVYSNQPQHF. The CDR3 DNA is TGCAGTGCTAGATCCCGGACAGGAGTCTATAGCAATCAGCCCCAGCATTTT.

The V and J genes are TRBV11-2 and TRBJ2-1; D is ambiguous. CDR3 length: 15 residues. The V end was cut by 1 base, the J end by 2 bases, with 9 bases between. Germline lookup yields CDR1 SGHAT and CDR2 FQNNGV. This CDR3 reads CASSLAVRPYNEQFF. CDR3 sequence (DNA): TGTGCCAGCAGCTTAGCGGTTAGACCCTACAATGAGCAGTTCTTC.

The rearrangement joins TRBV3-1 to TRBJ1-3; a weak D match, TRBD1 (5 bases). Trimming pared 4 bases from V and 9 bases from J, leaving 10 bases between. This CDR3 has 12 residues. The germline gives CDR1 LGHDT, CDR2 YNNKEL (reference sequence). CDR3 nucleotides: TGTGCCAGCAGCCTAGCGAGGGGCACCATATATTTT. Translating it yields CASSLARGTIYF.

Written as DNA, the CDR3 is TGTGCCAGCAGCCCGGGACAGCTTAACTACGAGCAGTACTTC. It specifies CASSPGQLNYEQYF. The rearrangement uses TRBV9 and TRBJ2-7; 7 bases align to TRBD1. V dropped 4 bases and J dropped 3; count of bases not matched to a gene: 7. The CDR3 is 14 amino acids. Germline values: CDR1 SGDLS, CDR2 YYNGEE.

This clonotype was detected a few times. The rearrangement joins TRBV12-3 or TRBV12-4 to TRBJ1-5, with TRBD1 identical over 12 bases. The CDR3 length is 14 residues. Trimming cost V 5 bases and J 10 bases; bases outside gene matches: 6. The CDR3 sequence is CASSPSGQGAPQHF. Written as DNA, the CDR3 is TGTGCCAGCAGTCCATCGGGACAGGGGGCTCCCCAGCATTTT.

This clonotype was observed a handful of times. The chain employs TRBV20-1 and TRBJ2-3; 7 bases align to TRBD2. CDR1 DFQATT and CDR2 SNEGSKA come from the germline V gene (reference sequence). V was pared by 1 base and J by 5 bases, with 6 bases of the junction left unmatched. The CDR3 runs to 14 residues. The CDR3 loop is CSARGGLPVDTQYF. The CDR3 region has the DNA TGCAGTGCTAGAGGGGGACTACCGGTAGATACGCAGTATTTT.

This clonotype was seen a few times. J is TRBJ2-7 and V is TRBV5-1; weak D call: TRBD2 (5 bases). The CDR3 sequence is 15 residues long. With 4 bases removed from V and 4 bases from J, the gap between germline ends came to 18 bases. The germline V gene has CDR1 SGHRS and CDR2 YFSETQ. The CDR3 spells CASSAYPGSDYEQYF. CDR3 nucleotide sequence: TGCGCCAGCAGCGCCTATCCTGGGAGTGATTACGAGCAGTACTTC.

This chain uses TRBV7-2 with TRBJ2-1; TRBD2 matches at 9 bases. J was trimmed by 3 bases and V by 5 bases; bases with no gene match: 5. The CDR3 is 15 residues long. CDR1 and CDR2 from the germline V gene are SGHTA and FQGNSA. The CDR3 region has the DNA TGTGCCAGCAGCGCTCTAGCGGGGTTCTACAATGAGCAGTTCTTC. Residues: CASSALAGFYNEQFF. Drawing the rest from reference TRBV7-2 and TRBJ2-1, the complete variable domain is GAGVSQSPSNKVTEKGKDVELRCDPISGHTALYWYRQSLGQGLEFLIYFQGNSAPDKSGLPSDRFSAERTGGSVSTLTIQRTQQEDSAVYLCASSALAGFYNEQFFGPGTRLTVL.

This clonotype was counted a few times. This sequence joins TRBV5-1 and TRBJ2-3; TRBD1 matches at 8 bases. J gave up 4 bases and V 4 bases, and 11 bases lay outside the gene matches. The V gene's germline CDR1 is SGHRS and CDR2 YFSETQ. This CDR3 comprises 16 residues. The chain's CDR3 is CASSQGTGGVADTQYF. The CDR3 nucleotides read TGCGCCAGCAGCCAAGGGACAGGAGGGGTCGCAGATACGCAGTATTTT.

This clonotype was found a few times. The chain links TRBV7-2 to TRBJ2-7; D is unresolved. The V and J ends lost 5 bases and 3 bases respectively, with 17 bases between them. The CDR3 covers 15 residues. Germline V lookup: CDR1 SGHTA, CDR2 FQGNSA. CDR3 in amino acids: CASSPNHVALYEQYF. Written as DNA, the CDR3 is TGTGCCAGCAGCCCGAACCACGTCGCTCTCTACGAGCAGTACTTC.